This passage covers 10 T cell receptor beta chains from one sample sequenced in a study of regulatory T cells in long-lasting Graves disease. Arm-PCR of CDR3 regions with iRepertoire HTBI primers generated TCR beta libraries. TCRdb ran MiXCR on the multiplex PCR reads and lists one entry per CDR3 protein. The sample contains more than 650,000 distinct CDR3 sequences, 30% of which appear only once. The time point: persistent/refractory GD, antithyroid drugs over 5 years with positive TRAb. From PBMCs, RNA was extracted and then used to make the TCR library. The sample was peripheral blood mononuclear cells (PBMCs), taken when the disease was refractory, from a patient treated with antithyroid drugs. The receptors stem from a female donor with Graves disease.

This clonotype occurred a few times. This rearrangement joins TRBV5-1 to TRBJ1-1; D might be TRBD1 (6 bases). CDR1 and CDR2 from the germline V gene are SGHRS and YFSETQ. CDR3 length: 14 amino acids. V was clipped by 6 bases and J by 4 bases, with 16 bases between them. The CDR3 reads CASKLGGQLTEAFF. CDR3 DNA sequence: TGCGCCAGCAAACTAGGGGGGCAGCTCACTGAAGCTTTCTTT.

CDR3 bases: TGCAGTGCTAGTCGGACTAGCGGGATTTCCTACGAGCAGTACTTC. It specifies CSASRTSGISYEQYF. This sequence joins TRBV20-1 and TRBJ2-7; 12 bases are a match to TRBD2. The CDR3 sequence is 15 residues long. Germline-derived CDR1 and CDR2 are DFQATT and SNEGSKA (reference sequence). V lost 3 bases and J lost 1; bases outside the gene matches: 4.

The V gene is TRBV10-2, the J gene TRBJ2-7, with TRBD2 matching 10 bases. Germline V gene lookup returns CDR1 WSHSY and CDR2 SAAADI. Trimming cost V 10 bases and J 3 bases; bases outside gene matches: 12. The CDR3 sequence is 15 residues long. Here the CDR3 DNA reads TGCGCCACCCAAGGGGGACTAGCGTGGAACTACGAGCAGTACTTC. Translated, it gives CATQGGLAWNYEQYF.

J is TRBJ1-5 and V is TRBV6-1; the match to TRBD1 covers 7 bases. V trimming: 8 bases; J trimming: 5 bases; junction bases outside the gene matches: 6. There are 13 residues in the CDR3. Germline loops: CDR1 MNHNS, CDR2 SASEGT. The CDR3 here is CASAGQTYQPQHF. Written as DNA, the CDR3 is TGTGCCAGCGCGGGACAGACCTATCAGCCCCAGCATTTT.

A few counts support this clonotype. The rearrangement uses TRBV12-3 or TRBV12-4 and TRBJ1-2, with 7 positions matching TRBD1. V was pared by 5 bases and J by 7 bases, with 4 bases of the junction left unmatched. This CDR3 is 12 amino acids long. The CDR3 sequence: CASSARGIGYTF. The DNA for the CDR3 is TGTGCCAGCAGTGCCAGGGGGATTGGCTACACCTTC.

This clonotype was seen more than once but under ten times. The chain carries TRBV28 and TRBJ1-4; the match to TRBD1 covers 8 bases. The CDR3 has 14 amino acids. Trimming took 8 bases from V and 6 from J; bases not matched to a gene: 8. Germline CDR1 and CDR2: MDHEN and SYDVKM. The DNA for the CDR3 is TGTGCCAGCGCTGAGAGACAGGGGTATGAAAAACTGTTTTTT. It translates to CASAERQGYEKLFF.

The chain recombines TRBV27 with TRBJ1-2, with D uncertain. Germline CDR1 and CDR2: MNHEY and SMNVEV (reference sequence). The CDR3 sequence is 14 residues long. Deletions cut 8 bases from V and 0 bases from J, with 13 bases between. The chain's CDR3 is CASRAYESNYGYTF. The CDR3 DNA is TGTGCCAGCCGGGCCTATGAGTCTAACTATGGCTACACCTTC.

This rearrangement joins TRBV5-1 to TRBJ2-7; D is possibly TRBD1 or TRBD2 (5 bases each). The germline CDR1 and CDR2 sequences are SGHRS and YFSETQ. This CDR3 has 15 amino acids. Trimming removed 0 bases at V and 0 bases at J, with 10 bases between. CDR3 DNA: TGCGCCAGCAGCTTGGCCCGGGGCTACTCCTACGAGCAGTACTTC. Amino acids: CASSLARGYSYEQYF.

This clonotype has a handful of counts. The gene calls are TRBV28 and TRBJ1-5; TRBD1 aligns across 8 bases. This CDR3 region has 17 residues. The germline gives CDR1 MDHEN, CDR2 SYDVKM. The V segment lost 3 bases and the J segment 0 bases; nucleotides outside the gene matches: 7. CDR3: CASSLNGQGSSNQPQHF. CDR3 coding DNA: TGTGCCAGCAGTTTGAATGGACAGGGTAGTAGCAATCAGCCCCAGCATTTT.

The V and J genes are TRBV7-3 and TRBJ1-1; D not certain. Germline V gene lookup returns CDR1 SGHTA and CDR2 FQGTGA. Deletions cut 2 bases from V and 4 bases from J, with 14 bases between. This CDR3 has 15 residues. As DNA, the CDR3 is TGTGCCAGCAGCTTAGGGCTAGGTGGTGGCACTGAAGCTTTCTTT. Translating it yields CASSLGLGGGTEAFF.